This TCR beta chain was documented in a study of cytomegalovirus exposure and HLA in healthy donors. Per germline, CDR1 MNHEY and CDR2 SVGAGI. V was trimmed by 2 bases and J by 3 bases, leaving 10 bases between them. This CDR3 is built from 14 residues. The PCR employed 60 Vbeta primers together with 13 Jbeta primers. Sequenced by immunoSEQ multiplex PCR; TCRdb stores in-frame clones only, minus some. In the table there are about 180,000 clones, approximately 80% of which are singletons. Sequencing was carried out using PBMCs. The sequence was collected from a woman in her 30s in good health and CMV-seronegative. The chain is built from TRBV6-5 and TRBJ1-1; D remains unclear. In DNA form, the CDR3 reads TGTGCCAGCAGTTACGTCCGGGGTGACACTGAAGCTTTCTTT. This gives the protein CASSYVRGDTEAFF.